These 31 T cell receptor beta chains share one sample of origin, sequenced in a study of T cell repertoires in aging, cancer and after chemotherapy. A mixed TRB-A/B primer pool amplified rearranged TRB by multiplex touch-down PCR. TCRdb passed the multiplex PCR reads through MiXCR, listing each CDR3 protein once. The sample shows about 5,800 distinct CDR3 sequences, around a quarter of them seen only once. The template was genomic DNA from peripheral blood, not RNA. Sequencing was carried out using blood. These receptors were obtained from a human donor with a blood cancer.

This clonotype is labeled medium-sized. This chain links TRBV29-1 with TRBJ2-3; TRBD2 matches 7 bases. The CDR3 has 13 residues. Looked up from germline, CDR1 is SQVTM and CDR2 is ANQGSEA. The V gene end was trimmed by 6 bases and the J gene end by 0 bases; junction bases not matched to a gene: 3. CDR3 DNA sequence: TGCAGCGTGGGGGGGGGGAGCACAGATACGCAGTATTTT. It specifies CSVGGGSTDTQYF.

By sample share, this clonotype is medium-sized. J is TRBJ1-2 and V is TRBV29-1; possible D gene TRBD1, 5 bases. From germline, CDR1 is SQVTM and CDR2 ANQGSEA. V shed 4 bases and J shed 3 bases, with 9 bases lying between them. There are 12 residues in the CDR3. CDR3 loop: CSVGGVYYGYTF. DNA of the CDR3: TGCAGCGTTGGGGGCGTCTACTATGGCTACACCTTC.

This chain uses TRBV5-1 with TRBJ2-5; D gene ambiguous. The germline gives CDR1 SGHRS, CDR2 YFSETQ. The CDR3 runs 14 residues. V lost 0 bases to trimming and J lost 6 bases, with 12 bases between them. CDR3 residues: CASSLASHEKTQYF. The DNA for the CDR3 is TGCGCCAGCAGCTTGGCTTCCCACGAGAAGACCCAGTACTTC.

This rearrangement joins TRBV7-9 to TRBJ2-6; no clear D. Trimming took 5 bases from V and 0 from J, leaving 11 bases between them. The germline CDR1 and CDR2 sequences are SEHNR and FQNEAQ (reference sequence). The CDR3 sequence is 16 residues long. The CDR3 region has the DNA TGTGCCAGCAGCCTTAACGACCGCTCTGGGGCCAACGTCCTGACTTTC. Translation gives CASSLNDRSGANVLTF.

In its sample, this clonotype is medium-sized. The CDR3, as DNA: TGTGCCATCGGGGGACAGGGGCGCACAGATACGCAGTATTTT. As protein: CAIGGQGRTDTQYF. The chain carries TRBV10-3 and TRBJ2-3, with 10 bases fitting TRBD1. Germline assignment: CDR1 ENHRY and CDR2 SYGVKD. CDR3 length: 14 residues. V dropped 8 bases and J dropped 1; count of bases not matched to a gene: 3.

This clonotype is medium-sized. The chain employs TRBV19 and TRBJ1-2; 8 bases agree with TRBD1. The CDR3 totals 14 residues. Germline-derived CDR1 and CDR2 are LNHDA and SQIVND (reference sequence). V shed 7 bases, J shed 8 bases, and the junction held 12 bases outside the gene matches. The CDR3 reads CASIRRQGLWGYTF. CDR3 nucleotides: TGTGCCAGTATCCGAAGACAGGGGCTATGGGGCTACACCTTC.

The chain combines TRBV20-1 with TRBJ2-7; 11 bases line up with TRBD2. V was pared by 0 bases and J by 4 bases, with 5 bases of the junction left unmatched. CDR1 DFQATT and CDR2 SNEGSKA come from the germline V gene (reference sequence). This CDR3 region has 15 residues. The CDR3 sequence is CSARDVAGGAYEQYF. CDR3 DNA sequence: TGCAGTGCTAGAGATGTAGCGGGAGGGGCTTACGAGCAGTACTTC.

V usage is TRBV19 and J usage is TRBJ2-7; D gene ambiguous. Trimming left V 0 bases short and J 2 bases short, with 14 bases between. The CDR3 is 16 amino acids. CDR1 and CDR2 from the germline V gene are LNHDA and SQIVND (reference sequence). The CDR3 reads CASSIDLHRFTYEQYF. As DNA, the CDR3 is TGTGCCAGTAGTATAGATCTGCACAGATTTACCTACGAGCAGTACTTC.

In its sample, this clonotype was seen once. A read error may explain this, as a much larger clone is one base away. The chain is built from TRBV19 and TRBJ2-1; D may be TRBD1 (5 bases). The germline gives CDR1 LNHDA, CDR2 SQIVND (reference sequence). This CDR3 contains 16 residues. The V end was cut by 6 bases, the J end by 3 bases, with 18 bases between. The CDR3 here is CASRPSWTRDYNEQFF. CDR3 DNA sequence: TGTGCCAGTAGGCCAAGTTGGACAAGGGACTACAATGAGCAGTTCTTC.

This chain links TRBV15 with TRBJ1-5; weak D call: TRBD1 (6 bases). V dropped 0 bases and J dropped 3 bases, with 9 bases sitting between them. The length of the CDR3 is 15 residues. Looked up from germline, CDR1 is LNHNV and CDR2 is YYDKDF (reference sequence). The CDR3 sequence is CATSREWGANQPQHF. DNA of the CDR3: TGTGCCACCAGCAGAGAATGGGGGGCCAATCAGCCCCAGCATTTT.

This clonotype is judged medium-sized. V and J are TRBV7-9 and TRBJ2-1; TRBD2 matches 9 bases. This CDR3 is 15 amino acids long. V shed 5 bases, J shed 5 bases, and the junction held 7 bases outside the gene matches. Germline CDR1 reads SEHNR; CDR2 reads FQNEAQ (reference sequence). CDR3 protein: CASSPWASGNNEQFF. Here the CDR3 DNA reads TGTGCCAGCAGCCCTTGGGCTAGCGGGAACAATGAGCAGTTCTTC.

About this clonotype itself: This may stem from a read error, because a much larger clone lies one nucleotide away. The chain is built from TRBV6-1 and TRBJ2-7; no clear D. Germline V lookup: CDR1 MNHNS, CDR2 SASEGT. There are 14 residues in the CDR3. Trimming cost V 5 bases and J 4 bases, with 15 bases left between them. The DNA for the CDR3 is TGTGCCAGCAGTTACGGTCAGTGTGCGTACGAGCAGTACTTC. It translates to CASSYGQCAYEQYF.

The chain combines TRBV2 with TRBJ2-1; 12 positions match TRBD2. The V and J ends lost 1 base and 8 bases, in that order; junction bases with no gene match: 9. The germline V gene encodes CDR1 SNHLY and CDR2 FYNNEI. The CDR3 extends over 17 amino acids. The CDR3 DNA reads TGTGCCAGCAGTGAAGGCAAAGGGCTAGCGGGGGGGGATGAGCAGTTCTTC. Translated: CASSEGKGLAGGDEQFF.

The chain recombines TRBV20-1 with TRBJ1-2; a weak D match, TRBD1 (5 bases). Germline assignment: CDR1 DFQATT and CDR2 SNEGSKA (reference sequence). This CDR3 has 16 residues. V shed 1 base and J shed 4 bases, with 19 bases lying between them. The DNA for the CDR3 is TGCAGTGCTAGAGCGGTTCGGGAAGGGGAGGCCTATGGCTACACCTTC. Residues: CSARAVREGEAYGYTF.

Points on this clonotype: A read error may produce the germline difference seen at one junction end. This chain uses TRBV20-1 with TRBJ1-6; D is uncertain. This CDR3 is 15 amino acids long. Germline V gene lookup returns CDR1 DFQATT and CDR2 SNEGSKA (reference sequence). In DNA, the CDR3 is TGCTGTGCTAGAGATGGAAGGTCTTCGGGATCACCCCTCCACTTT. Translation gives CCARDGRSSGSPLHF.

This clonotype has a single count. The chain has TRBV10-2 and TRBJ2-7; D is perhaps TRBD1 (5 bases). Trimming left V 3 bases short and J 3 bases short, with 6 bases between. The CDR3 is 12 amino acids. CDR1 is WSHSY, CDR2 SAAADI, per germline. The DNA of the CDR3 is TGCGCCAGCAGTGACAGGGACTACGAGCAGTACTTC. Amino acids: CASSDRDYEQYF.

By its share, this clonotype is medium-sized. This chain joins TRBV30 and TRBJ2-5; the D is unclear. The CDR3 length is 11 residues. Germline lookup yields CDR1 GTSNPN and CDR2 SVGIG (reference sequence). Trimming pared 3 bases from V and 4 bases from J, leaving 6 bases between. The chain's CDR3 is CAWSLGETQYF. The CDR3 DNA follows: TGTGCCTGGAGCCTAGGAGAGACCCAGTACTTC. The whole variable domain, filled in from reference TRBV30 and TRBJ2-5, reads SQTIHQWPATLVQPVGSPLSLECTVEGTSNPNLYWYRQAAGRGLQLLFYSVGIGQISSEVPQNLSASRPQDRQFILSSKKLLLSDSGFYLCAWSLGETQYFGPGTRLLVL.

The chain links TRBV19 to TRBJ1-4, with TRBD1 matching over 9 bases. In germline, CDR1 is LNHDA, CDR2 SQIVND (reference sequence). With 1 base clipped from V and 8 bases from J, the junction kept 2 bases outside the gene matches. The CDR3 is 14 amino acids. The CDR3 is CASSIGTGGEKLFF. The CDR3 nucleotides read TGTGCCAGTAGTATAGGCACAGGGGGCGAAAAACTGTTTTTT. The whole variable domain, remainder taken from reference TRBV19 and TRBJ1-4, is DGGITQSPKYLFRKEGQNVTLSCEQNLNHDAMYWYRQDPGQGLRLIYYSQIVNDFQKGDIAEGYSVSREKKESFPLTVTSAQKNPTAFYLCASSIGTGGEKLFFGSGTQLSVL.

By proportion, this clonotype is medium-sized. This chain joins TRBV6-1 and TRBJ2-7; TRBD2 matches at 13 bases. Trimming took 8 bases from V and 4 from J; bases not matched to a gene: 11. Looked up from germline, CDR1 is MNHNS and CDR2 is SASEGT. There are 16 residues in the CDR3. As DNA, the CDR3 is TGTGCCAGCGCGCGGACTAGCGGGGGATTAGCATACGAGCAGTACTTC. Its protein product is CASARTSGGLAYEQYF.

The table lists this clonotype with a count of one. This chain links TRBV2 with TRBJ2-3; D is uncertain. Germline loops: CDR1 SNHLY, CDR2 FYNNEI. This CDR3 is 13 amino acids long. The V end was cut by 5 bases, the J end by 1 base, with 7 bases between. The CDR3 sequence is CASSQLRTDTQYF. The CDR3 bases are TGTGCCAGCAGTCAACTACGCACAGATACGCAGTATTTT. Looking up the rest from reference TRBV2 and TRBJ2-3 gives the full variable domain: EPEVTQTPSHQVTQMGQEVILRCVPISNHLYFYWYRQILGQKVEFLVSFYNNEISEKSEIFDDQFSVERPDGSNFTLKIRSTKLEDSAMYFCASSQLRTDTQYFGPGTRLTVL.

The CDR3 nucleotides read TGCGCCAGCAGCTTGGTCGGACGGGAGGGCTACACCTTC. Its protein product is CASSLVGREGYTF. V gene TRBV5-1 combines with J gene TRBJ1-2; no definite D call. This CDR3 spans 13 amino acids. The germline gives CDR1 SGHRS, CDR2 YFSETQ. Trimming took 0 bases from V and 8 from J, leaving 11 bases between them.

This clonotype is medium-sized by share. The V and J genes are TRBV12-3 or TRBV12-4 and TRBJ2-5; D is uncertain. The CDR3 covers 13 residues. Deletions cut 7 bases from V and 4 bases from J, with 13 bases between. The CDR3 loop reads CASTLRTSETQYF. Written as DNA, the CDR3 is TGTGCCAGCACCCTCAGAACTTCAGAGACCCAGTACTTC.

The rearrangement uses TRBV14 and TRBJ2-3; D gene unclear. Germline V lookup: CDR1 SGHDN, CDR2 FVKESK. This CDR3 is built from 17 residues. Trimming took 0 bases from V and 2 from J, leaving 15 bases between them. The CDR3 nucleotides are TGTGCCAGCAGCCAAGAGAGACTCGCAATGGACACAGATACGCAGTATTTT. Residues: CASSQERLAMDTDTQYF.

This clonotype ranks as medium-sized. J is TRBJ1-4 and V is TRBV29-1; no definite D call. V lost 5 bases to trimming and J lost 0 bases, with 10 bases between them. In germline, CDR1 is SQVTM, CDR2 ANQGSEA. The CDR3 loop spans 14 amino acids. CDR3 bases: TGCAGCGTTCTCGGACCGGCAACTAATGAAAAACTGTTTTTT. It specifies CSVLGPATNEKLFF.

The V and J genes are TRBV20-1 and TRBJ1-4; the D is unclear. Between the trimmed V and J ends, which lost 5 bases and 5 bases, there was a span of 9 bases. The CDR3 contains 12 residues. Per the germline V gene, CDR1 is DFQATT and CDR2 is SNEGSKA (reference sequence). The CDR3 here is CSAWALNEKLFF. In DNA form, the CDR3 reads TGCAGTGCTTGGGCCCTGAATGAAAAACTGTTTTTT.

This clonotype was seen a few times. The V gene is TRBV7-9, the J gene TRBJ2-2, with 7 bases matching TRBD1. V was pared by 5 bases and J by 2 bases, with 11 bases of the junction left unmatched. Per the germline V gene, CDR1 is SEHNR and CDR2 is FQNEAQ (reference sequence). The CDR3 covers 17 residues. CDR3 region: CASSPNIGTVNTGELFF. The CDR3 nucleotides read TGTGCCAGCAGCCCAAATATTGGGACAGTAAACACCGGGGAGCTGTTTTTT.

CDR3 protein: CASSTGLAGGNQETQYF. The CDR3 DNA follows: TGCGCCAGCAGCACGGGACTAGCGGGGGGGAATCAAGAGACCCAGTACTTC. The chain is built from TRBV5-1 and TRBJ2-5; TRBD2 matches 16 bases. From germline, CDR1 is SGHRS and CDR2 YFSETQ. V was clipped by 4 bases and J by 2 bases; unmatched bases: 5. The CDR3 has 17 amino acids. Combining the CDR3 with reference TRBV5-1 and TRBJ2-5 gives the whole variable domain KAGVTQTPRYLIKTRGQQVTLSCSPISGHRSVSWYQQTPGQGLQFLFEYFSETQRNKGNFPGRFSGRQFSNSRSEMNVSTLELGDSALYLCASSTGLAGGNQETQYFGPGTRLLVL.

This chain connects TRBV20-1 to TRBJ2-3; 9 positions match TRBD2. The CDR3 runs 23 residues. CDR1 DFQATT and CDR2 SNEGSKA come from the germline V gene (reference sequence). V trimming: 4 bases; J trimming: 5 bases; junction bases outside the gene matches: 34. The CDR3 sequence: CSAIIPFTLREPGGRAGRDTQYF. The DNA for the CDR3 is TGCAGTGCTATTATCCCTTTCACTCTGAGGGAACCCGGCGGGAGGGCCGGGAGAGATACGCAGTATTTT.

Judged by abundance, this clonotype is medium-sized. In nucleotides, the CDR3 is TGTGCCAGCAGCTTAACCACAGGAAACTCTGGAAACACCATATATTTT. Translating gives CASSLTTGNSGNTIYF. This chain connects TRBV11-3 to TRBJ1-3, with D tentatively TRBD1 (5 bases). CDR3 size: 16 residues. Trimming took 2 bases from V and 0 from J, leaving 11 bases between them. CDR1 and CDR2 from the germline V gene are SGHNT and YENEEA.

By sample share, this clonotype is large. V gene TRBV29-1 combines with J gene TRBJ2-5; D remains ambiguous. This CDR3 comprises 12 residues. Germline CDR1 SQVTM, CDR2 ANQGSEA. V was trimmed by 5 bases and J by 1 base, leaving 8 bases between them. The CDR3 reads CSVSDFQETQYF. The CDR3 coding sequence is TGCAGCGTTAGTGACTTCCAAGAGACCCAGTACTTC.

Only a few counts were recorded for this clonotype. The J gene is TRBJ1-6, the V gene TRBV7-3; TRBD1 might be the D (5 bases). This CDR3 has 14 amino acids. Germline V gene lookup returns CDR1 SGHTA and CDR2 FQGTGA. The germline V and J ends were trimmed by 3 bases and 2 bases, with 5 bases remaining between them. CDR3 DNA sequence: TGTGCCAGCAGCTTGACAGCCTATAATTCACCCCTCCACTTT. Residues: CASSLTAYNSPLHF.